This TCR beta chain is from a study of blood T cell repertoires in COVID-19. Produced via immunoSEQ multiplex PCR; TCRdb's table is partial and in-frame only. This sample has around 200,000 clones; more than 75% occur once, and the top ten carry about 5%. The CDR3 consists of 13 residues. Trimming cost V 4 bases and J 6 bases, with 9 bases left between them. Germline loops: CDR1 WNHNN, CDR2 SYGVQD (reference sequence). This receptor was identified in an elderly woman with acute or convalescent COVID-19. The V call is TRBV10-1, the J call TRBJ1-4; D remains ambiguous. The material sequenced was peripheral blood. CDR3 DNA: TGCGCCAGCAGTGGACCTGAGGATGAAAAACTGTTTTTT. As protein: CASSGPEDEKLFF.